The next 30 T cell receptor beta chains were all read from a single sample in a study of a mutant IDH1 vaccine in newly diagnosed glioma. Profiled with immunoSEQ multiplex PCR; TCRdb holds only in-frame clones, not every one. The sample holds around 99,000 clones; 80% are singletons and the top ten take roughly 7%. Time point: baseline, week 1 (first vaccination visit). Sample treatment: pre-vaccination baseline after standard-of-care therapy. Specimen: PBMCs, collected from a glioma patient treated with radiotherapy, temozolomide or both. These receptors all stem from a man in his forties or fifties with glioma.

The gene calls are TRBV5-1 and TRBJ2-7, with no clear D. The V gene lost 4 bases and the J gene lost 1 base, with 15 bases spanning the gap. Germline CDR1 SGHRS, CDR2 YFSETQ. The CDR3 is made up of 15 amino acids. This CDR3 is CASSPSELPSYEQYF. The CDR3 bases are TGCGCCAGCAGCCCCTCGGAACTGCCTTCCTACGAGCAGTACTTC.

The chain couples TRBV30 to TRBJ2-7; TRBD1 or TRBD2 may be the D gene (5 bases each). The V and J ends lost 2 bases and 6 bases respectively, with 17 bases between them. CDR3 size: 14 residues. Germline CDR1 GTSNPN, CDR2 SVGIG (reference sequence). CDR3 nucleotides: TGTGCCTGGAGTACCGGGACCCTGTCAGGCGAGCAGTACTTC. Protein sequence: CAWSTGTLSGEQYF.

The V call is TRBV27, the J call TRBJ2-1; D gene unclear. The germline V gene has CDR1 MNHEY and CDR2 SMNVEV (reference sequence). The CDR3 spans 14 residues. Trimming took off 0 bases at V and 3 bases at J, with 6 bases between the two ends. As DNA, the CDR3 is TGTGCCAGCAGTTTATCGCCAGGCTACAATGAGCAGTTCTTC. This encodes CASSLSPGYNEQFF.

Concerning this clone: The sample has other DNA sequences that encode this CDR3 too. The chain has TRBV9 and TRBJ1-3; no clear D. CDR3 size: 15 residues. Trimming shortened V by 2 bases and J by 0 bases, and 9 bases separated the two germline ends. Germline CDR1 reads SGDLS; CDR2 reads YYNGEE. The CDR3 protein is CASSVASSSGNTIYF. CDR3 DNA: TGTGCCAGCAGCGTTGCCTCGAGCTCTGGAAACACCATATATTTT. The full variable domain, its missing parts supplied by reference TRBV9 and TRBJ1-3, is DSGVTQTPKHLITATGQRVTLRCSPRSGDLSVYWYQQSLDQGLQFLIQYYNGEERAKGNILERFSAQQFPDLHSELNLSSLELGDSALYFCASSVASSSGNTIYFGEGSWLTVV.

The V and J genes are TRBV5-1 and TRBJ2-2; D gene unclear. V was pared by 1 base and J by 0 bases, with 7 bases between. Germline V CDR1 and CDR2: SGHRS, YFSETQ. This CDR3 is built from 15 residues. Here the CDR3 reads CASSLMGTNTGELFF. CDR3 sequence (DNA): TGCGCCAGCAGCTTGATGGGAACGAACACCGGGGAGCTGTTTTTT.

This clone was picked up one time. The chain is built from TRBV30 and TRBJ2-7, with D tentatively TRBD2 (7 bases). Germline V gene sequence: CDR1 GTSNPN, CDR2 SVGIG (reference sequence). This CDR3 contains 13 residues. V was clipped by 4 bases and J by 2 bases, with 12 bases between them. CDR3 amino acids: CAWKGGWAYEQYF. CDR3 DNA sequence: TGTGCCTGGAAGGGGGGGTGGGCCTACGAGCAGTACTTC.

The chain couples TRBV2 to TRBJ2-3; 8 bases align to TRBD2. The CDR3 totals 15 residues. With V trimmed by 1 base and J by 1 base, 1 base remained unmatched. Germline V gives CDR1 SNHLY, CDR2 FYNNEI. DNA of the CDR3: TGTGCCAGCAGTGAAGTGCGGGGGGGCACAGATACGCAGTATTTT. The encoded protein is CASSEVRGGTDTQYF.

CDR3 DNA sequence: TGTGCCAGCAGCCGAAATCCGACAGGGTTCTATGGCTACACCTTC. This translates into CASSRNPTGFYGYTF. The chain carries TRBV6-6 and TRBJ1-2; TRBD1 matches at 7 bases. From germline, CDR1 is MNHNY and CDR2 SVGAGI (reference sequence). The CDR3 extends over 15 amino acids. V shed 6 bases and J 4 bases; nucleotides not matched to a gene: 11.

This clone was observed a handful of times. This chain joins TRBV4-1 and TRBJ1-5; 9 bases are a match to TRBD1. Germline CDR1 and CDR2: MGHRA and YSYEKL. This CDR3 has 16 amino acids. V shed 4 bases and J 9 bases; nucleotides not matched to a gene: 13. The CDR3 region is CASSPTQGQGRRPQHF. The CDR3 bases are TGCGCCAGCAGCCCCACTCAGGGACAGGGTAGGCGGCCCCAGCATTTT.

The J gene is TRBJ2-1, the V gene TRBV4-1; TRBD2 matches 10 bases. The CDR3 spans 17 residues. V was pared by 5 bases and J by 3 bases, with 10 bases of the junction left unmatched. Germline lookup yields CDR1 MGHRA and CDR2 YSYEKL. The chain's CDR3 is CASSFSSSGGVYNEQFF. CDR3 sequence (DNA): TGCGCCAGCAGCTTTTCTTCTAGCGGGGGCGTCTACAATGAGCAGTTCTTC.

The chain recombines TRBV5-1 with TRBJ2-1; D call uncertain. Trimming pared 0 bases from V and 10 bases from J, leaving 5 bases between. The CDR3 sequence is 11 residues long. Looked up from germline, CDR1 is SGHRS and CDR2 is YFSETQ. The CDR3 DNA follows: TGCGCCAGCAGCTTGGCCCGAGAGCAGTTCTTC. The encoded protein is CASSLAREQFF.

CDR3 DNA: TGTGCCAGCATCCCCGGCCGGGACACTGAAGCTTTCTTT. The encoded protein is CASIPGRDTEAFF. The chain couples TRBV11-2 to TRBJ1-1; D gene uncertain. The CDR3 consists of 13 residues. V was cut by 7 bases and J by 3 bases, with 12 bases left in between. Germline assignment: CDR1 SGHAT and CDR2 FQNNGV.

This clone has only one observation. The chain recombines TRBV30 with TRBJ1-1, with 8 bases identical to TRBD1. The germline V gene has CDR1 GTSNPN and CDR2 SVGIG (reference sequence). The CDR3 contains 14 residues. V lost 2 bases, J lost 10 bases, and 12 bases stayed unmatched. CDR3 nucleotide sequence: TGTGCCTGGAGTCTACCAGGGGGCGGAGTGGGAGCTTTCTTT. This encodes CAWSLPGGGVGAFF.

This clone was counted between two and nine times. CDR3 sequence: CASSLAGVVEQYF. Here the CDR3 DNA reads TGTGCCAGCAGCTTAGCAGGAGTGGTCGAGCAGTACTTC. This chain uses TRBV7-2 with TRBJ2-5; D unclear. The DNA end lines up better with TRBJ2-7; the J call may be wrong. The CDR3 spans 13 residues. In germline, CDR1 is SGHTA, CDR2 FQGNSA.

This clone was seen a handful of times. This chain uses TRBV28 with TRBJ2-5, with D perhaps assigned TRBD1 or TRBD2 (6 bases each). CDR3 length: 15 residues. Germline V gives CDR1 MDHEN, CDR2 SYDVKM. Trimming removed 4 bases at V and 6 bases at J, with 18 bases between. The CDR3 loop is CASSSDRRGRKTQYF. The CDR3 coding sequence is TGTGCCAGCAGTTCCGACAGGAGGGGTAGGAAGACCCAGTACTTC.

The chain carries TRBV4-2 and TRBJ2-1, with TRBD1 matching over 9 bases. The CDR3 runs to 15 residues. CDR1 LGHNA and CDR2 YNFKEQ come from the germline V gene. Losses at the gene ends were 7 bases for V and 5 bases for J; bases not matched to a gene: 9. The CDR3: CASTKTGQGHNEQFF. In DNA form, the CDR3 reads TGTGCCAGCACCAAAACGGGACAGGGCCACAATGAGCAGTTCTTC.

The chain joins TRBV11-2 to TRBJ2-7; maybe TRBD2 (7 bases). Between the trimmed V and J ends, which lost 1 base and 4 bases, there was a span of 14 bases. The CDR3 is 15 residues long. CDR1 is SGHAT and CDR2 is FQNNGV in the germline V gene. DNA of the CDR3: TGTGCCAGCAGCTTAGGCGGGGGCACGGATTACGAGCAGTACTTC. Translated, it gives CASSLGGGTDYEQYF. Looking up the rest from reference TRBV11-2 and TRBJ2-7 gives the full variable domain: EAGVAQSPRYKIIEKRQSVAFWCNPISGHATLYWYQQILGQGPKLLIQFQNNGVVDDSQLPKDRFSAERLKGVDSTLKIQPAKLEDSAVYLCASSLGGGTDYEQYFGPGTRLTVT.

The V gene is TRBV6-5, the J gene TRBJ2-3; D unresolved. The V gene lost 0 bases and the J gene lost 2 bases, with 3 bases spanning the gap. In germline, CDR1 is MNHEY, CDR2 SVGAGI. CDR3 size: 13 residues. CDR3 coding DNA: TGTGCCAGCAGTTACTCGTCCACAGATACGCAGTATTTT. Translating it yields CASSYSSTDTQYF.

This rearrangement joins TRBV30 to TRBJ2-3; 10 bases are shared with TRBD2. This CDR3 is 15 amino acids long. Germline V gene lookup returns CDR1 GTSNPN and CDR2 SVGIG (reference sequence). Trimming at V came to 5 bases and at J to 1 base, leaving 6 bases not matched to a gene. This chain's CDR3 is CAWVGGLAGTDTQYF. The CDR3 DNA reads TGTGCCTGGGTTGGCGGACTAGCGGGCACAGATACGCAGTATTTT.

The rearrangement joins TRBV10-3 to TRBJ2-7; TRBD1 matches at 7 bases. The CDR3 contains 14 residues. Germline assignment: CDR1 ENHRY and CDR2 SYGVKD. Trimming removed 6 bases from V and 3 bases from J; junction bases left unmatched: 8. In DNA form, the CDR3 reads TGTGCCATCAGGGAACCTCGACAGGGCTACGAGCAGTACTTC. Translated, it gives CAIREPRQGYEQYF.

This clone was picked up many times. The rearrangement uses TRBV4-3 and TRBJ2-2; weak D call: TRBD2 (5 bases). Germline V CDR1 and CDR2: LGHNA, YSLEER. Trimming left V 0 bases short and J 5 bases short, with 7 bases between. The CDR3 is 14 residues long. The CDR3 DNA reads TGCGCCAGCAGCCAAGAGAGGGTTACCGGGGAGCTGTTTTTT. Encoded protein: CASSQERVTGELFF.

This clone was counted between two and nine times. The rearrangement links TRBV19 to TRBJ1-5; 9 bases fit TRBD1. There are 14 residues in the CDR3. Germline CDR1 LNHDA, CDR2 SQIVND (reference sequence). V gave up 4 bases and J gave up 7 bases; unmatched junction bases: 5. This CDR3 reads CASSTQGARQPQHF. The DNA of the CDR3 is TGTGCCAGTAGTACACAGGGGGCTCGGCAGCCCCAGCATTTT.

V is TRBV5-1 and J is TRBJ1-3, with D maybe TRBD1 (6 bases). In germline, CDR1 is SGHRS, CDR2 YFSETQ. The V gene lost 0 bases and the J gene lost 2 bases, with 9 bases spanning the gap. This CDR3 is 15 amino acids long. In DNA form, the CDR3 reads TGCGCCAGCAGCTTGGGACAGGTACCTGGAAACACCATATATTTT. Amino acid sequence: CASSLGQVPGNTIYF.

V gene TRBV5-1 combines with J gene TRBJ1-2; the D gene is possibly TRBD1 (6 bases). Germline V gives CDR1 SGHRS, CDR2 YFSETQ. This CDR3 is built from 14 residues. V was pared by 0 bases and J by 8 bases, with 14 bases between. The DNA for the CDR3 is TGCGCCAGCAGCTTGGATCCAGGGGCAGTCGGCTACACCTTC. It translates to CASSLDPGAVGYTF.

The V call is TRBV13, the J call TRBJ2-5, with 15 bases aligning to TRBD2. Germline V lookup: CDR1 PRHDT, CDR2 FYEKMQ (reference sequence). The CDR3 loop spans 17 amino acids. The junction had 9 bases not matched to a gene; V was cut back by 5 bases and J by 5 bases. CDR3 residues: CASSAGLAGGLWETQYF. CDR3 bases: TGTGCCAGCAGCGCCGGACTAGCGGGGGGGCTTTGGGAGACCCAGTACTTC.

The genes are TRBV4-2 and TRBJ2-6, with a tentative D call TRBD1 (6 bases). Germline V gene lookup returns CDR1 LGHNA and CDR2 YNFKEQ. Trimming pared 0 bases from V and 2 bases from J, leaving 8 bases between. The CDR3 is made up of 16 amino acids. The CDR3 sequence: CASSQDRGAGANVLTF. The CDR3, as DNA: TGTGCCAGCAGCCAAGACAGGGGAGCTGGGGCCAACGTCCTGACTTTC.

The V gene is TRBV5-1, the J gene TRBJ2-3; 9 positions agree with TRBD2. CDR1 and CDR2 from the germline V gene are SGHRS and YFSETQ. The V and J ends lost 3 bases and 2 bases, in that order; junction bases with no gene match: 7. The CDR3 totals 16 residues. CDR3 DNA sequence: TGCGCCAGCAGCTCTCTTAGCGGGGGAGCCACAGATACGCAGTATTTT. Amino acid sequence: CASSSLSGGATDTQYF.

A few counts support this clone. The chain uses TRBV29-1 and TRBJ1-4; D is possibly TRBD1 (6 bases). The length of the CDR3 is 11 residues. V was shortened by 0 bases and J by 17 bases, with 13 bases between the two germline ends. CDR1 and CDR2 (germline): SQVTM, ANQGSEA. CDR3 sequence (DNA): TGCAGCGTTGAAGATCCCCGGGGGCCTTTTTTT. The encoded protein is CSVEDPRGPFF.

V and J are TRBV5-6 and TRBJ1-1; a weak D match, TRBD1 (5 bases). Germline V gene sequence: CDR1 SGHDT, CDR2 YYEEEE. Trimming stripped 2 bases from V and 3 bases from J, with 17 bases between. The length of the CDR3 is 16 residues. Here the CDR3 reads CASSFGSGRGDTEAFF. In DNA, the CDR3 is TGTGCCAGCAGCTTTGGATCGGGACGTGGCGACACTGAAGCTTTCTTT.

This clone appeared a few times. The gene calls are TRBV21-1 and TRBJ1-2; TRBD1 is taken as the D call from the table, unchecked against the DNA. TRBV21-1 is termed a pseudogene. The CDR3 consists of 14 residues. The CDR3 spells CASSNGTGARGYTF. The CDR3 bases are TGTGCCAGCAGCAACGGAACAGGGGCCCGAGGCTACACCTTC.